These 27 T cell receptor beta chains came from one sample sequenced in a study of shared clonotypes between healthy human individuals. Some clones are missing from TCRdb's copy, which holds only in-frame ones; the method was immunoSEQ multiplex PCR. Of roughly 2.6 million clones in the sample, just over 90% were seen once. The sample was naive CD4+ T cells sorted from blood. Subset denoted: CD45RA+ positively selected. The receptors derive from a man younger than 30 in good health.

The V gene is TRBV25-1, the J gene TRBJ1-5, with no clear D. CDR1 is MGHDK, CDR2 SYGVNS, per germline. The CDR3 runs 14 residues. The germline V and J ends were trimmed by 5 bases and 5 bases, with 13 bases remaining between them. CDR3 in DNA: TGTGCCAGCAGTCCGCCTGGGAGCCATCAGCCCCAGCATTTT. Its translation: CASSPPGSHQPQHF.

This clone was detected only once. This chain connects TRBV6-6 to TRBJ2-3; 7 bases are shared with TRBD2. V trimming: 5 bases; J trimming: 0 bases; junction bases outside the gene matches: 5. Germline CDR1 is MNHNY and CDR2 is SVGAGI (reference sequence). This CDR3 spans 15 amino acids. CDR3 protein: CASSSGAGSTDTQYF. CDR3 DNA sequence: TGTGCCAGCAGTAGCGGGGCCGGGAGCACAGATACGCAGTATTTT.

V usage is TRBV6-6 and J usage is TRBJ2-5; D remains ambiguous. Between the trimmed V and J ends, which lost 11 bases and 5 bases, there was a span of 21 bases. Germline-derived CDR1 and CDR2 are MNHNY and SVGAGI (reference sequence). The CDR3 runs 14 residues. CDR3 sequence (DNA): TGTGCCGCCGGAATTGACGGTTGGCAGGAGACCCAGTACTTC. Its translation is CAAGIDGWQETQYF.

The gene calls are TRBV11-2 and TRBJ2-2; 7 positions agree with TRBD1. The CDR3 totals 14 residues. Losses at the gene ends were 6 bases for V and 6 bases for J; bases not matched to a gene: 7. Germline CDR1 SGHAT, CDR2 FQNNGV. CDR3 sequence: CASSFTQGAGELFF. For the CDR3, the DNA is TGTGCCAGCAGTTTTACCCAGGGGGCCGGGGAGCTGTTTTTT. The full variable domain, completed using reference TRBV11-2 and TRBJ2-2, is EAGVAQSPRYKIIEKRQSVAFWCNPISGHATLYWYQQILGQGPKLLIQFQNNGVVDDSQLPKDRFSAERLKGVDSTLKIQPAKLEDSAVYLCASSFTQGAGELFFGEGSRLTVL.

V is TRBV28 and J is TRBJ2-3, with D maybe TRBD1 (6 bases). The CDR3 length is 15 residues. Germline V gene sequence: CDR1 MDHEN, CDR2 SYDVKM. V was pared by 3 bases and J by 4 bases, with 14 bases between. CDR3 region: CASSFKGVGADTQYF. CDR3 bases: TGTGCCAGCAGTTTTAAGGGGGTAGGAGCAGATACGCAGTATTTT.

V and J are TRBV5-1 and TRBJ2-3, with D unresolved. The CDR3 has 16 residues. Germline values: CDR1 SGHRS, CDR2 YFSETQ. Trimming pared 4 bases from V and 2 bases from J, leaving 17 bases between. The DNA for the CDR3 is TGCGCCAGCAGCCCCTCGCTTCCGAGTGCCACAGATACGCAGTATTTT. Amino acid sequence: CASSPSLPSATDTQYF.

CDR3 residues: CASSEMLGQNEKLFF. CDR3 nucleotide sequence: TGTGCCAGCAGTGAAATGTTGGGACAGAATGAAAAACTGTTTTTT. J is TRBJ1-4 and V is TRBV2; 7 bases align to TRBD1. V lost 2 bases and J lost 5; bases outside the gene matches: 5. CDR3 length equals 15 residues. From germline, CDR1 is SNHLY and CDR2 FYNNEI.

The J gene is TRBJ1-6, the V gene TRBV6-5, with D perhaps matching TRBD1 (5 bases). The CDR3 runs to 14 residues. The V end lost 8 bases, the J end lost 3 bases, and 11 bases lay between the germline ends. CDR1 MNHEY and CDR2 SVGAGI come from the germline V gene. CDR3 protein: CASQKGVYNSPLHF. The CDR3 nucleotides are TGTGCCAGCCAGAAAGGGGTCTATAATTCACCCCTCCACTTT.

This clone has a single count. The chain recombines TRBV6-5 with TRBJ1-1; 7 bases line up with TRBD1. There are 13 residues in the CDR3. Looked up from germline, CDR1 is MNHEY and CDR2 is SVGAGI. The V segment lost 6 bases and the J segment 1 base; nucleotides outside the gene matches: 2. The CDR3 loop reads CASRYRGNTEAFF. CDR3 DNA: TGTGCCAGCAGATACAGGGGGAACACTGAAGCTTTCTTT.

The gene calls are TRBV28 and TRBJ1-5; tentatively, D is TRBD1 (6 bases). Germline V gene data show CDR1 as MDHEN and CDR2 as SYDVKM. Deletions cut 2 bases from V and 7 bases from J, with 18 bases between. This CDR3 spans 16 amino acids. CDR3 coding DNA: TGTGCCAGCAGTTTAGGGGATGGACAGCCTGAGCAGCCCCAGCATTTT. The encoded protein is CASSLGDGQPEQPQHF.

V is TRBV6-4 and J is TRBJ1-6, with D possibly being TRBD1 (5 bases). This CDR3 region has 15 residues. Per the germline V gene, CDR1 is MRHNA and CDR2 is SNTAGT. Trimming pared 4 bases from V and 7 bases from J, leaving 14 bases between. The CDR3 loop is CASSAGGNLNSPLHF. The CDR3 DNA is TGTGCCAGCAGTGCCGGGGGGAATCTGAATTCACCCCTCCACTTT.

The rearrangement uses TRBV4-1 and TRBJ2-7, with 11 nucleotides matching TRBD1. The V gene end was trimmed by 0 bases and the J gene end by 3 bases; junction bases not matched to a gene: 4. The CDR3 is made up of 16 amino acids. Germline assignment: CDR1 MGHRA and CDR2 YSYEKL. The CDR3, as DNA: TGCGCCAGCAGCCAAGATCGGGGGACAGGGGGCTACGAGCAGTACTTC. This encodes CASSQDRGTGGYEQYF.

The genes are TRBV6-1 and TRBJ1-3; no firm D call. Per germline, CDR1 MNHNS and CDR2 SASEGT. The CDR3 sequence is 17 residues long. V gave up 0 bases and J gave up 0 bases, with 12 bases separating them. CDR3 nucleotide sequence: TGTGCCAGCAGTGAAGCGGCATTGCTTCTCTCTGGAAACACCATATATTTT. As protein: CASSEAALLLSGNTIYF.

The chain is built from TRBV27 and TRBJ2-3; D is uncertain. The germline V gene encodes CDR1 MNHEY and CDR2 SMNVEV (reference sequence). Trimming shortened V by 8 bases and J by 5 bases, and 20 bases separated the two germline ends. This CDR3 comprises 15 residues. The CDR3 loop reads CASGPRSGNLDTQYF. DNA of the CDR3: TGTGCCAGCGGTCCCCGGTCTGGGAACTTAGATACGCAGTATTTT.

Details on this clone: Other nucleotide sequences from this sample produce the same CDR3. The rearrangement links TRBV6-6 to TRBJ2-6; D may match TRBD1 or TRBD2 (5 bases each). The V gene's germline CDR1 is MNHNY and CDR2 SVGAGI (reference sequence). The CDR3 covers 15 residues. Trimming cost V 2 bases and J 0 bases, with 5 bases left between them. The DNA of the CDR3 is TGTGCCAGCAGTTACGGGGGCTCTGGGGCCAACGTCCTGACTTTC. As protein: CASSYGGSGANVLTF.

This clone has only a few counts. This CDR3 is also generated by other DNA sequences in the sample. The chain carries TRBV29-1 and TRBJ1-2; D is possibly TRBD1 (5 bases). CDR1 is SQVTM, CDR2 ANQGSEA, per germline. V lost 4 bases, J lost 4 bases, and 10 bases lay in between. This CDR3 contains 12 residues. CDR3 DNA sequence: TGCAGCGTTGTGACTGGGGGCTATGGCTACACCTTC. Amino acid sequence: CSVVTGGYGYTF. Variable domain in full (rest from reference TRBV29-1 and TRBJ1-2): SAVISQKPSRDICQRGTSLTIQCQVDSQVTMMFWYRQQPGQSLTLIATANQGSEATYESGFVIDKFPISRPNLTFSTLTVSNMSPEDSSIYLCSVVTGGYGYTFGSGTRLTVV.

The J gene is TRBJ1-4, the V gene TRBV19, with D possibly being TRBD1 (6 bases). Germline V gives CDR1 LNHDA, CDR2 SQIVND (reference sequence). This CDR3 comprises 14 residues. V dropped 4 bases and J dropped 5 bases, with 11 bases sitting between them. The CDR3, as DNA: TGTGCCAGTAGTACCGGGACACCGAATGAAAAACTGTTTTTT. Its translation is CASSTGTPNEKLFF.

The genes are TRBV29-1 and TRBJ2-7; perhaps TRBD1 as D (6 bases). The V end lost 6 bases, the J end lost 9 bases, and 18 bases lay between the germline ends. Looked up from germline, CDR1 is SQVTM and CDR2 is ANQGSEA. The CDR3 spans 12 residues. The DNA for the CDR3 is TGCAGCGTGGGGGCCGAGAGGGTAGGGCAGTACTTC. It codes for CSVGAERVGQYF.

This chain links TRBV7-6 with TRBJ2-1; the match to TRBD2 covers 12 bases. Germline V gives CDR1 SGHVS, CDR2 FNYEAQ. V was clipped by 2 bases and J by 6 bases; unmatched bases: 2. The CDR3 runs to 15 residues. Here the CDR3 DNA reads TGTGCCAGCAGCTTAACTAGCGGGGGGTCCAATGAGCAGTTCTTC. Its protein product is CASSLTSGGSNEQFF. The full variable domain, completed using reference TRBV7-6 and TRBJ2-1, is GAGVSQSPRYKVTKRGQDVALRCDPISGHVSLYWYRQALGQGPEFLTYFNYEAQQDKSGLPNDRFSAERPEGSISTLTIQRTEQRDSAMYRCASSLTSGGSNEQFFGPGTRLTVL.

This chain links TRBV2 with TRBJ1-1; D perhaps matches TRBD1 (5 bases). This CDR3 contains 14 residues. Trimming left V 5 bases short and J 5 bases short, with 15 bases between. The germline V gene encodes CDR1 SNHLY and CDR2 FYNNEI. The CDR3 DNA reads TGTGCCAGCAGTCCGGGGCAGAAGAGAACTGAAGCTTTCTTT. It yields the protein CASSPGQKRTEAFF.

This chain connects TRBV5-6 to TRBJ2-6; TRBD1 agrees at 8 bases. Germline values: CDR1 SGHDT, CDR2 YYEEEE. The CDR3 extends over 19 amino acids. The trim removed 4 bases at V and 0 bases at J, leaving 12 bases unmatched. The CDR3 bases are TGTGCCAGCAGCCTCCCGACAGGGGTACTCTCCTCTGGGGCCAACGTCCTGACTTTC. This codes for CASSLPTGVLSSGANVLTF.

V gene TRBV30 combines with J gene TRBJ1-1; 8 nucleotides line up with TRBD1. V lost 3 bases and J lost 8; bases outside the gene matches: 14. Per the germline V gene, CDR1 is GTSNPN and CDR2 is SVGIG (reference sequence). The length of the CDR3 is 15 residues. CDR3 amino acids: CAWSGGQGAFEEAFF. Here the CDR3 DNA reads TGTGCCTGGAGCGGGGGCCAGGGGGCGTTTGAAGAAGCTTTCTTT.

The chain has TRBV6-5 and TRBJ2-7; D perhaps matches TRBD1 (6 bases). The germline V and J ends were trimmed by 2 bases and 3 bases, with 8 bases remaining between them. Germline loops: CDR1 MNHEY, CDR2 SVGAGI. This CDR3 has 13 residues. The CDR3 loop is CASSYGTNYEQYF. The DNA for the CDR3 is TGTGCCAGCAGTTACGGGACAAACTACGAGCAGTACTTC.

This clone has more than one count but fewer than ten. The rearrangement uses TRBV2 and TRBJ1-2; 8 bases map to TRBD1. Trimming cost V 4 bases and J 6 bases; bases outside gene matches: 10. This CDR3 contains 15 residues. In germline, CDR1 is SNHLY, CDR2 FYNNEI. CDR3 nucleotide sequence: TGTGCCAGCAGTGGAAGGACAGGGCAATTCGATGGCTACACCTTC. Translation: CASSGRTGQFDGYTF.

V gene TRBV5-6 combines with J gene TRBJ1-6; the match to TRBD1 covers 7 bases. V shed 6 bases, J shed 7 bases, and the junction held 10 bases outside the gene matches. This CDR3 is built from 15 residues. Germline assignment: CDR1 SGHDT and CDR2 YYEEEE. CDR3 nucleotides: TGTGCCAGCAACTACCGGGACAGAGACAATTCACCCCTCCACTTT. The encoded protein is CASNYRDRDNSPLHF.

The CDR3 DNA reads TGTGCCAGCAGCGTATTTCCTGACACTGAAGCTTTCTTT. It translates to CASSVFPDTEAFF. The chain employs TRBV9 and TRBJ1-1; D gene ambiguous. V was clipped by 1 base and J by 3 bases, with 7 bases between them. This CDR3 spans 13 amino acids. Germline CDR1 is SGDLS and CDR2 is YYNGEE.

This clone has only one observation. This chain links TRBV7-2 with TRBJ1-6, with 8 bases matching TRBD1. The junction had 12 bases not matched to a gene; V was cut back by 4 bases and J by 10 bases. Germline V lookup: CDR1 SGHTA, CDR2 FQGNSA. The CDR3 has 16 residues. The CDR3 sequence is CASSSKGGQGGSPLHF. CDR3 sequence (DNA): TGTGCCAGCAGCTCCAAGGGCGGACAGGGAGGATCACCCCTCCACTTT.